Listed below are T cell receptor beta chains from one sample, sequenced in a study of T cells expressing NK-cell markers. TCRdb reprocessed the 5' RACE reads; each CDR3 protein has one entry and no DNA is given. With some 450,000 distinct CDR3 sequences in the sample, the ten largest clones hold approximately 7%. Sequences were obtained from blood T cells: a sorted CD56 or NKG2C T cell subset, CD4+ or CD8+ T cells, or bulk PBMC T cells (not recorded which). The receptors were gathered from a woman aged 18 to 75 in good health. Each CDR3 is given with its conserved first and last residue. Each record gives: V gene, J gene, CDR3 protein.

>TRBV4-1|TRBJ1-5
CASSQEGGLEQPQHF
>TRBV25-1|TRBJ2-3
CASSEYRGADTQYF
>TRBV6-1|TRBJ2-1
CASTEGLAENNEQFF
>TRBV12-3/TRBV12-4|TRBJ2-7
CASSFGTSGSYKQYF
>TRBV4-3|TRBJ2-1
CASSPLWASGDSYNEQFF
>TRBV19|TRBJ1-5
CASLMDSENQPQHF
>TRBV20-1|TRBJ2-2
CSARGSGSGELFF
>TRBV2|TRBJ2-3
CASRSDYTDTQYF
>TRBV18|TRBJ1-1
CASSFGGDTEAFF
>TRBV7-9|TRBJ1-1
CASSLAYGRTEAFF
>TRBV20-1|TRBJ2-1
CSGEGAYNEQFF
>TRBV29-1|TRBJ2-5
CSVTSRGIQETQYF
>TRBV21-1|TRBJ2-1
CASSKGVAGIYNEQFF
>TRBV12-3/TRBV12-4|TRBJ2-1
CASSTWGENNEQFF
>TRBV19|TRBJ2-1
CASSIGSVSNEQFF
>TRBV5-4|TRBJ2-7
CASSLGAASGRAYEQYF
>TRBV4-2|TRBJ2-2
CASSNEAGDTGELFF
>TRBV12-3/TRBV12-4|TRBJ1-3
CASSFQGGSGNTIYF
>TRBV15|TRBJ2-1
CATSRGGGLANEQFF
>TRBV5-1|TRBJ1-4
CASSLGGTNEKLFF
>TRBV4-2|TRBJ2-5
CASSPGVEGETQYF
>TRBV20-1|TRBJ2-6
CSAGSGFSRSGANVLTF
>TRBV20-1|TRBJ2-2
CSATGTGGTGELFF
>TRBV29-1|TRBJ1-2
CSAPRPGGIDYGYTF
>TRBV12-3/TRBV12-4|TRBJ2-7
CASSFKGLTYEQYF
>TRBV20-1|TRBJ1-3
CSARGGGPGNTIYF
>TRBV4-3|TRBJ1-4
CASSQDWTGREKLFF
>TRBV20-1|TRBJ2-2
CSANDRTGELFF
>TRBV15|TRBJ1-5
CATSKGSNSNQPQHF
>TRBV9|TRBJ2-7
CASSVAAAAEYEQYF
>TRBV7-3|TRBJ1-1
CASGAGGSNTEAFF
>TRBV20-1|TRBJ2-1
CSARHPLSGRRVNEQFF
>TRBV6-1|TRBJ2-4
CASTDPGSAKNIQYF
>TRBV29-1|TRBJ2-1
CSVEDSSDRGSYNEQFF
>TRBV3-1|TRBJ2-7
CASSQVSHEQYF
>TRBV12-3/TRBV12-4|TRBJ2-3
CASSQTSGGADTQYF
>TRBV20-1|TRBJ1-1
CSAKRPDRPEAFF
>TRBV11-2|TRBJ2-1
CASRGNNEQFF
>TRBV12-3/TRBV12-4|TRBJ1-6
CASSLGQFYNSPLHF
>TRBV27|TRBJ1-2
CASSFIGGLVYGYTF
>TRBV20-1|TRBJ2-3
CSARDGGRGTDTQYF
>TRBV12-3/TRBV12-4|TRBJ1-6
CASSGQYNSPLHF
>TRBV20-1|TRBJ1-1
CSASRRPPGTEAFF
>TRBV7-2|TRBJ1-3
CASSSGAGLSSGNTIYF